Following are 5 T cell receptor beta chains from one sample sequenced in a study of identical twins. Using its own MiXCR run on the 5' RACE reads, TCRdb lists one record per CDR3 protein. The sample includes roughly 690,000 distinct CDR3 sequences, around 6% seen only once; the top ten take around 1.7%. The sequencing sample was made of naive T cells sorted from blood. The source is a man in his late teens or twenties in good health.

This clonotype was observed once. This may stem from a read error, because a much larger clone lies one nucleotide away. This CDR3 is CSARASPAPDAQYF. The CDR3 DNA follows: TGCAGTGCCAGGGCCTCCCCTGCCCCAGATGCGCAGTATTTT. The chain employs TRBV20-1 and TRBJ2-3; weak D call: TRBD1 (5 bases). The CDR3 length is 14 residues. CDR1 and CDR2 from the germline V gene are DFQATT and SNEGSKA (reference sequence).

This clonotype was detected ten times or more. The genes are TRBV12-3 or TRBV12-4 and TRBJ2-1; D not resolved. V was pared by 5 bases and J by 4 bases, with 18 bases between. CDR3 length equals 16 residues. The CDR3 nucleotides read TGTGCCAGCAGTCTACACGGAGCAAGGCAATACAATGAGCAGTTCTTC. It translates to CASSLHGARQYNEQFF.

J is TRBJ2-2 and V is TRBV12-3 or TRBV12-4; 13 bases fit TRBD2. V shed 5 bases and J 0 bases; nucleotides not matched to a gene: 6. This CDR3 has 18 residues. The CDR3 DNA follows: TGTGCCAGCAGTCGACCACTAGCGGGAGGGGCGAACACCGGGGAGCTGTTTTTT. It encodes CASSRPLAGGANTGELFF.

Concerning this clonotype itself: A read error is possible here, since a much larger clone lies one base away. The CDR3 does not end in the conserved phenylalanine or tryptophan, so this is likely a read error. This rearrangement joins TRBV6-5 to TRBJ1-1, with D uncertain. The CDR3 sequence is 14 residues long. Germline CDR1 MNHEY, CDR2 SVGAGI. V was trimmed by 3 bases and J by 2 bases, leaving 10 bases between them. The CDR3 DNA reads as TGTGCCAGCAGTTATCTGGGCGGCAACACTGAAGCTTTCCTT. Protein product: CASSYLGGNTEAFL.

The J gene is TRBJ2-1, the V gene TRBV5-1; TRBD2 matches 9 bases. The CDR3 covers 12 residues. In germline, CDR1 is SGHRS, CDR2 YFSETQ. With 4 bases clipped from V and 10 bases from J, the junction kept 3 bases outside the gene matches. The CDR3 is CASSVGLAEQFF. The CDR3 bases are TGCGCCAGCAGCGTCGGACTAGCGGAGCAGTTCTTC.